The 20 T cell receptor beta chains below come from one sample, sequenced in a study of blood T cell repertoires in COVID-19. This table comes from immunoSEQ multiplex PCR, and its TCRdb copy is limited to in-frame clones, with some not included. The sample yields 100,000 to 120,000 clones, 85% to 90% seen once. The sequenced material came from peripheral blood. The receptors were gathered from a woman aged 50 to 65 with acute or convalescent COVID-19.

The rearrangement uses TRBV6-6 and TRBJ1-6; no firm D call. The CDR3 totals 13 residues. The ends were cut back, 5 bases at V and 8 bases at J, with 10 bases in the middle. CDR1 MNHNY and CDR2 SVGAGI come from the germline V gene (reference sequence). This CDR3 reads CASSPNSDSPLHF. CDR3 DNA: TGTGCCAGCAGTCCAAACTCGGATTCACCCCTCCACTTT.

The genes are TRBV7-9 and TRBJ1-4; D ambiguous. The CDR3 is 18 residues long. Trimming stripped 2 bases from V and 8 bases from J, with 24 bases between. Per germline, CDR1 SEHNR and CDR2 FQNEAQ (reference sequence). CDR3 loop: CASSLLAALGSSGEKLFF. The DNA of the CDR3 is TGTGCCAGCAGCTTATTGGCGGCCCTCGGAAGTTCCGGGGAAAAACTGTTTTTT. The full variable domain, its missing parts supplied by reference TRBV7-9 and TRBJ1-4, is DTGVSQNPRHKITKRGQNVTFRCDPISEHNRLYWYRQTLGQGPEFLTYFQNEAQLEKSRLLSDRFSAERPKGSFSTLEIQRTEQGDSAMYLCASSLLAALGSSGEKLFFGSGTQLSVL.

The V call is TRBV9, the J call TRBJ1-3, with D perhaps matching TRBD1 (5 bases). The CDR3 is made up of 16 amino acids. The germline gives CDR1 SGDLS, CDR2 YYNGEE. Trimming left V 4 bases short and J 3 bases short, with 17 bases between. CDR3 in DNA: TGTGCCAGCAGCCCCGACCCAGGGCGAAATGGAAACACCATATATTTT. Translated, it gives CASSPDPGRNGNTIYF.

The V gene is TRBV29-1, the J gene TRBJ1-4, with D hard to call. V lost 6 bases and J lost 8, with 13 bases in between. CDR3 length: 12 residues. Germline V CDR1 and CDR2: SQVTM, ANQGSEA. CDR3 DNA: TGCAGCGTGCATTTGGGGAGAGAAAAACTGTTTTTT. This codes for CSVHLGREKLFF.

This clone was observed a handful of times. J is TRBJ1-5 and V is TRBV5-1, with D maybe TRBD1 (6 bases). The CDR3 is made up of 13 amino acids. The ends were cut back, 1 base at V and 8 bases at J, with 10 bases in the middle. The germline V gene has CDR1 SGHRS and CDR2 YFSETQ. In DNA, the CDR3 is TGCGCCAGCAGCTTGTCAGGGGACGAGCCCCAGCATTTT. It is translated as CASSLSGDEPQHF.

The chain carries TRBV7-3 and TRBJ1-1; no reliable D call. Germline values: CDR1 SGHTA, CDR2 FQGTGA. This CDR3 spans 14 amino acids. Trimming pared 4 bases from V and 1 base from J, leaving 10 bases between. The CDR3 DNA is TGTGCCAGCAGCTCTTCCCCGGGGAACACTGAAGCTTTCTTT. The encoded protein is CASSSSPGNTEAFF.

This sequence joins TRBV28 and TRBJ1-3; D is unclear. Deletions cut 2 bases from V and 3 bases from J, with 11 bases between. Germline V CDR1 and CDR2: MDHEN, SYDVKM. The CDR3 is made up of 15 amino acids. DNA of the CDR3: TGTGCCAGCAGTTTAGGAGGGAAGAGTGGAAACACCATATATTTT. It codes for CASSLGGKSGNTIYF.

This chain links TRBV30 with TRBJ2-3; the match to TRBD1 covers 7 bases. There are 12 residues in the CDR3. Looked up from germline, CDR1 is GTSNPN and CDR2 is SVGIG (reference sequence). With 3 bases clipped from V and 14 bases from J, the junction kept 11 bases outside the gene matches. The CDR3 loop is CAWSRQGRLVYF. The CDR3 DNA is TGTGCCTGGAGCCGACAGGGCCGATTGGTGTATTTT.

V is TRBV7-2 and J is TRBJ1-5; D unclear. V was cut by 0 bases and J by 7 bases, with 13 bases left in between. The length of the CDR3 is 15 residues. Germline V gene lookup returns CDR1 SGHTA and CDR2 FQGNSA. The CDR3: CASSLAAVEGQPQHF. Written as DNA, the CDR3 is TGTGCCAGCAGCTTAGCTGCGGTCGAAGGACAGCCCCAGCATTTT.

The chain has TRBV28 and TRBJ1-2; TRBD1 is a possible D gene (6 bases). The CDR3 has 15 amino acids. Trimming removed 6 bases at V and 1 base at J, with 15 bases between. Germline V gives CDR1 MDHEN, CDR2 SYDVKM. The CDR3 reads CASRPPDRLNYGYTF. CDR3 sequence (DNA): TGTGCCAGCAGACCCCCGGACAGACTTAACTATGGCTACACCTTC.

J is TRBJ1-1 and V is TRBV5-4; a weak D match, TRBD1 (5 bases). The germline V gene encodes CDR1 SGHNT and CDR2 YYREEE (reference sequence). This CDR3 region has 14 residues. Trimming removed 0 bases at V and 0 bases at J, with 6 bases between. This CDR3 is CASSLADMNTEAFF. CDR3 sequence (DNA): TGTGCCAGCAGCTTGGCGGACATGAACACTGAAGCTTTCTTT.

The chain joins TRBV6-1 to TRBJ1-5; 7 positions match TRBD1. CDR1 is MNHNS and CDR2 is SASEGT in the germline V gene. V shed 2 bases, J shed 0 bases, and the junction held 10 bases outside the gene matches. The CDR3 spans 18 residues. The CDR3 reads CASSEPRDRQYSNQPQHF. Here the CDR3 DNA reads TGTGCCAGCAGTGAACCCCGGGACAGACAATATAGCAATCAGCCCCAGCATTTT.

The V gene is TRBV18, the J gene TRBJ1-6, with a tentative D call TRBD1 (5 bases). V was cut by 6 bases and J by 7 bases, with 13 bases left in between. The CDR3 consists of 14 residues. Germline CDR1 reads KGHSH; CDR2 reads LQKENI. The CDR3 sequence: CASSPAGPNSPLHF. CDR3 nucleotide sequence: TGTGCCAGCTCTCCGGCAGGGCCCAATTCACCCCTCCACTTT. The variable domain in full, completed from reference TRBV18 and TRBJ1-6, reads NAGVMQNPRHLVRRRGQEARLRCSPMKGHSHVYWYRQLPEEGLKFMVYLQKENIIDESGMPKERFSAEFPKEGPSILRIQQVVRGDSAAYFCASSPAGPNSPLHFGNGTRLTVT.

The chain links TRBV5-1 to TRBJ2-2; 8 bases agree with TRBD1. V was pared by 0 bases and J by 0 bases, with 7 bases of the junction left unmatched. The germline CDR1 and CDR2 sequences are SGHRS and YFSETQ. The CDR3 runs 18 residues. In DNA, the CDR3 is TGCGCCAGCAGCTTGGTCCCAGCAGGGGGCGCGAACACCGGGGAGCTGTTTTTT. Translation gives CASSLVPAGGANTGELFF.

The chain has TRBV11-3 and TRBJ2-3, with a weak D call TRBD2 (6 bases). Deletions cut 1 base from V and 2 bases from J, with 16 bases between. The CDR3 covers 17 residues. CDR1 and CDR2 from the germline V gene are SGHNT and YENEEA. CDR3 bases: TGTGCCAGCAGCTTAGGGAGGTTCGGCGGGGACACAGATACGCAGTATTTT. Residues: CASSLGRFGGDTDTQYF.

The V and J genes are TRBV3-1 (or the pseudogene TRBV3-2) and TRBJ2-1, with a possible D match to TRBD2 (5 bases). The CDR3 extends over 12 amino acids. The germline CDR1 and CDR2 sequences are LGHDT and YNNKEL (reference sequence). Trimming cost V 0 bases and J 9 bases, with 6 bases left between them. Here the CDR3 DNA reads TGTGCCAGCAGCCAAGAGGAGGTTGAGCAGTTCTTC. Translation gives CASSQEEVEQFF.

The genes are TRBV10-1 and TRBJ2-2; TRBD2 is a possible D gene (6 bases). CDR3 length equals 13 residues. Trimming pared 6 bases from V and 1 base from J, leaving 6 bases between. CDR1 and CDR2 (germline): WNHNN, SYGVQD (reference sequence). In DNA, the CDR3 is TGCGCCAGCAGCGGGGGGAACACCGGGGAGCTGTTTTTT. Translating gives CASSGGNTGELFF.

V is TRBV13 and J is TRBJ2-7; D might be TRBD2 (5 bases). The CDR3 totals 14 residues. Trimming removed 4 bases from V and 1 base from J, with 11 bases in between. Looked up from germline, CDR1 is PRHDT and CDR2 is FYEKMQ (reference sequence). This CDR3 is CASSSGVESYEQYF. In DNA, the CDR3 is TGTGCCAGCAGCTCCGGGGTCGAGTCCTACGAGCAGTACTTC.

The CDR3 loop is CASSLGDRDNEQFF. As DNA, the CDR3 is TGCGCCAGCAGCCTTGGGGACAGGGACAATGAGCAGTTCTTC. The chain has TRBV5-1 and TRBJ2-1; 9 bases line up with TRBD1. Germline CDR1 SGHRS, CDR2 YFSETQ. J lost 5 bases, V lost 4 bases, and 4 bases had no gene match. This CDR3 has 14 residues.

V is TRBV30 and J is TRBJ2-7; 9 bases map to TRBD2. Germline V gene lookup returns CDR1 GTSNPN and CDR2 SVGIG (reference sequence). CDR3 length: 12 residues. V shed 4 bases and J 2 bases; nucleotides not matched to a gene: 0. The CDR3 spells CAWTSGTYEQYF. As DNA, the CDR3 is TGTGCCTGGACTAGCGGGACCTACGAGCAGTACTTC.